One T cell receptor beta chain is described in this entry. Its antigen is undetermined. Clones were sequenced by immunoSEQ multiplex PCR, and TCRdb holds only the in-frame ones, with some missing. The profile shows 3,000 to 4,000 clones, about four fifths of them singletons. This sample stems from a study of T cell repertoires in ileal Crohn's disease. Findings of the study overall: Clonality above 26.8% at surgery always came with endoscopic recurrence.

This TCR was recovered from an adult with Crohn's disease. The specimen was ileal tissue.

CDR3 residues: CASSFPGLGAAYEQYF. CDR3 nucleotide sequence: TGTGCCAGCAGTTTCCCGGGACTAGGCGCGGCCTACGAGCAGTACTTC. The genes are TRBV2 and TRBJ2-7; 8 bases fit TRBD2. The germline CDR1 and CDR2 sequences are SNHLY and FYNNEI. The CDR3 has 16 amino acids. J lost 2 bases, V lost 5 bases, and 11 bases had no gene match.